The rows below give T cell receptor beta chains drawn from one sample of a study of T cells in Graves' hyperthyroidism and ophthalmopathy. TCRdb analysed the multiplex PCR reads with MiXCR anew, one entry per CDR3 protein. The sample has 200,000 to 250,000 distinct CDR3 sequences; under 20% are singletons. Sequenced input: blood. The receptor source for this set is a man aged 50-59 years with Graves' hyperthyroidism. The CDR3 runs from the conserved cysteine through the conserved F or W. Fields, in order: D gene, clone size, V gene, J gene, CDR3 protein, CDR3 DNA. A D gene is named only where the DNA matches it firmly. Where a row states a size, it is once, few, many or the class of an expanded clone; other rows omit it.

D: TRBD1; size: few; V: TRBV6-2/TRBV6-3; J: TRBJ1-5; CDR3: CASTPGGTGFSKPQHF; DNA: TGTGCCAGCACTCCAGGGGGGACAGGTTTTTCAAAGCCCCAGCATTTT
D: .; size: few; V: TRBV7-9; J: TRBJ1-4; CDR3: CASGIQGSEKLFF; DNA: TGTGCCAGCGGGATACAGGGATCCGAAAAACTGTTTTTT
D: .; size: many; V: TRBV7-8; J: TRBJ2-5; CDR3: CASSLGRRGVIQETQYF; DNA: TGTGCCAGCAGCTTAGGGAGGAGGGGAGTTATCCAAGAGACCCAGTACTTC
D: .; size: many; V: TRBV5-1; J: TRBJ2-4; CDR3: CASSPTSVAKNIQYF; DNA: TGCGCCAGCAGCCCGACAAGCGTAGCCAAAAACATTCAGTACTTC
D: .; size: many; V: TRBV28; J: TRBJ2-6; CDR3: CASSLSGTSSGANVLTF; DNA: TGTGCCAGCAGTTTATCGGGCACGAGCTCTGGGGCCAACGTCCTGACTTTC
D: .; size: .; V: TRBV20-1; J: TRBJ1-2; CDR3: CSARESTGNTF; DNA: TGCAGTGCTAGAGAATCGACAGGCAACACCTTC
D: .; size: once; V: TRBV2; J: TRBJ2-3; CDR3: CASISGPSTDTQYF; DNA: TGTGCCAGCATTAGCGGACCTAGCACAGATACGCAGTATTTT
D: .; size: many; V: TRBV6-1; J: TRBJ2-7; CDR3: CASSPSVYEQYF; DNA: TGTGCCAGCAGCCCGTCGGTCTACGAGCAGTACTTC
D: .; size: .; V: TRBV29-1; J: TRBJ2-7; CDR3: CSVGGTYEQYF; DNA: TGCAGCGTTGGCGGAACCTACGAGCAGTACTTC
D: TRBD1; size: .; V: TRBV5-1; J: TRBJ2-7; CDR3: CASSLDPDRGPYEQYF; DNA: TGCGCCAGCAGCTTGGATCCCGACAGGGGGCCCTACGAGCAGTACTTC
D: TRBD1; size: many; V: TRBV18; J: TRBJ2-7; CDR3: CASRPGQGYNSYEQYF; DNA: TGTGCCAGCCGACCCGGACAGGGGTATAATTCCTACGAGCAGTACTTC
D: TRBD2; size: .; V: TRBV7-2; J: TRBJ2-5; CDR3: CASSILAGGSETQYF; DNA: TGTGCCAGCAGCATACTAGCGGGAGGATCGGAGACCCAGTACTTC
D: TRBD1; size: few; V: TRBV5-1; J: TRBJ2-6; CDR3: CASSLGQEAGANVLTF; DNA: TGCGCCAGCAGCCTCGGACAGGAGGCTGGGGCCAACGTCCTGACTTTC
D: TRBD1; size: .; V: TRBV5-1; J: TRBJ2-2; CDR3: CASSGQGFDTGELFF; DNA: TGCGCCAGCAGCGGACAGGGATTTGACACCGGGGAGCTGTTTTTT
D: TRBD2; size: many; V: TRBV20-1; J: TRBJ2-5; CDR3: CSALPPSGSGRKETQYF; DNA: TGCAGTGCCTTGCCTCCTAGCGGGAGTGGTAGAAAAGAGACCCAGTACTTC
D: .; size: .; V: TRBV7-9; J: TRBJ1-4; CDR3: CASSLGDPTNEKLFF; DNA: TGTGCCAGCAGCTTAGGTGACCCAACTAATGAAAAACTGTTTTTT
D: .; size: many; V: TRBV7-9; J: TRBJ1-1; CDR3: CASSLTGRNTEAFF; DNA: TGTGCCAGCAGCTTAACAGGAAGGAACACTGAAGCTTTCTTT
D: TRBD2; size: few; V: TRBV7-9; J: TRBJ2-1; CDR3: CASSLGLIRGTSGSRGHNEQFF; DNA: TGTGCCAGCAGCTTAGGGTTAATAAGAGGGACTAGCGGGAGTCGGGGGCACAATGAGCAGTTCTTC
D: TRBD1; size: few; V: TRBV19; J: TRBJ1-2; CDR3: CASTPGQDNYGYTF; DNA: TGTGCCAGTACCCCGGGACAGGATAACTATGGCTACACCTTC
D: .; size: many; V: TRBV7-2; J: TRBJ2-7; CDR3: CASSLDSGGYEQYF; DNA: TGTGCCAGCAGCTTAGATTCGGGCGGGTACGAGCAGTACTTC
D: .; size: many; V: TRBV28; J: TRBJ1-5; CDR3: CASSSARQGGQPQHF; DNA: TGTGCCAGCAGTTCTGCGAGGCAGGGAGGGCAGCCCCAGCATTTT
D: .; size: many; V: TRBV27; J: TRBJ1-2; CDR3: CASSEKSPLYGYTF; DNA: TGTGCCAGCAGTGAAAAATCCCCGTTGTATGGCTACACCTTC
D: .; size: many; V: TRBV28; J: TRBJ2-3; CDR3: CASRGAGWDTQYF; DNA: TGTGCCTCCAGGGGGGCAGGGTGGGATACGCAGTATTTT
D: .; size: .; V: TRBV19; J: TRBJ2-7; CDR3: CATKGTDLYEQYF; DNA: TGTGCCACCAAGGGGACCGATCTTTACGAGCAGTACTTC
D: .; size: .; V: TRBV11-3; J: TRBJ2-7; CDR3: CASSFGGTEVYEQYF; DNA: TGTGCCAGCAGCTTCGGAGGGACAGAAGTCTACGAGCAGTACTTC
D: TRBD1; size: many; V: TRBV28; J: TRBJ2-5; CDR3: CASSLLKWTGNQETQYF; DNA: TGTGCCAGCAGTTTATTAAAATGGACAGGGAACCAAGAGACCCAGTACTTC
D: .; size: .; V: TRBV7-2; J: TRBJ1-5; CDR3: CASSLYRTIPHF; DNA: TGTGCCAGCAGCTTATATAGGACTATACCGCATTTT
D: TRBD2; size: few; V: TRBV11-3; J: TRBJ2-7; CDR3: CASSPRTSEQYF; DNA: TGTGCCAGCAGCCCGCGTACTAGCGAACAGTACTTC
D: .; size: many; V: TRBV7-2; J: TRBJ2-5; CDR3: CASSPYGTHETQYF; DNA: TGTGCCAGCAGCCCCTATGGGACGCACGAGACCCAGTACTTC
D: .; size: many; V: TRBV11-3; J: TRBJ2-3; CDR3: CASSLDLGLTDTQYF; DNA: TGTGCCAGCAGCTTAGATCTGGGCCTCACAGATACGCAGTATTTT
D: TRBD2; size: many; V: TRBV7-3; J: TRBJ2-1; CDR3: CASSLKAGGLLAYNEQFF; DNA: TGTGCCAGCAGCTTAAAAGCGGGAGGGCTGCTTGCCTACAATGAGCAGTTCTTC
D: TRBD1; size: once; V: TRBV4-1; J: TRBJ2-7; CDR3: CASSLDRGENEQYF; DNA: TGCGCCAGCAGCCTTGACAGGGGTGAAAACGAGCAGTACTTC
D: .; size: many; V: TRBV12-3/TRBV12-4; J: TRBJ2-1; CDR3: CASRHRELVNEQFF; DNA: TGTGCCAGCAGGCACCGGGAACTAGTCAATGAGCAGTTCTTC
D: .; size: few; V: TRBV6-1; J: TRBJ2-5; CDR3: CASARPQETQYF; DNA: TGTGCCAGCGCGCGTCCCCAAGAGACCCAGTACTTC
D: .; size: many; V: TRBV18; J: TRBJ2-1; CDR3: CASSPPKAGVGNEQFF; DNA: TGTGCCAGCTCACCACCTAAGGCAGGGGTAGGGAATGAGCAGTTCTTC
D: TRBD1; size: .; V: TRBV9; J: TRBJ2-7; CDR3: CASSGPIGGPYEQYF; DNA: TGTGCCAGCAGCGGTCCGATAGGGGGCCCCTACGAGCAGTACTTC
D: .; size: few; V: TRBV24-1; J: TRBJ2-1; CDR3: CATSSRTGEKFLNEQFF; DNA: TGTGCCACCAGTTCCCGCACGGGGGAGAAGTTTCTGAATGAGCAGTTCTTC
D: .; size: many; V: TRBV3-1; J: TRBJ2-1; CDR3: CASSHAGTTANEQFF; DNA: TGTGCCAGCAGCCACGCCGGGACCACAGCCAATGAGCAGTTCTTC
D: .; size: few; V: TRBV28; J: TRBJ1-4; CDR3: CASSFGVVKLFF; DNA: TGTGCCAGCAGTTTTGGAGTTGTAAAACTGTTTTTT
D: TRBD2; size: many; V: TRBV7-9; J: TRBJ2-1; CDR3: CASSPRPPAGLRNEQFF; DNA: TGTGCCAGCAGCCCCAGACCCCCCGCGGGACTAAGGAATGAGCAGTTCTTC
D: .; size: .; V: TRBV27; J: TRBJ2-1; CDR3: CASGSYNKQFF; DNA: TGTGCCAGCGGTTCATACAATAAGCAGTTCTTC
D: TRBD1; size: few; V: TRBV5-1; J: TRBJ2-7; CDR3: CASSSRGRAWEQYF; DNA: TGCGCCAGCAGCTCAAGGGGGCGGGCGTGGGAGCAGTACTTC
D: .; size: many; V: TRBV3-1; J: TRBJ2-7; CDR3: CASSQSLVAPQSYEQYF; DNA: TGTGCCAGCAGCCAGTCTCTGGTTGCCCCGCAGAGCTACGAGCAGTACTTC
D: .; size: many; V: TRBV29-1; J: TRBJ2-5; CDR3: CSDYKPQGRGETQYF; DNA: TGCAGCGATTATAAACCCCAGGGTCGGGGAGAGACCCAGTACTTC
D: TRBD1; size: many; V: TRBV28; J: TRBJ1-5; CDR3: CASSSDRENQPQHF; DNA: TGTGCCAGCAGCTCGGACAGGGAGAATCAGCCCCAGCATTTT
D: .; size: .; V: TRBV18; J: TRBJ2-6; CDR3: CASSPRGTSGANVLTF; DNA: TGTGCCAGCTCACCAAGGGGGACCTCTGGGGCCAACGTCCTGACTTTC
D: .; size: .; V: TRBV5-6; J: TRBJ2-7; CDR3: CASSLGTHYEQYF; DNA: TGTGCCAGCAGCTTGGGAACCCACTACGAGCAGTACTTC
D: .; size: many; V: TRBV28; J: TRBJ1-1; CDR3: CASSFMNTEAFF; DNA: TGTGCCAGCAGTTTTATGAACACTGAAGCTTTCTTT
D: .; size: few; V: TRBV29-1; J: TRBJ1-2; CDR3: CSVPPLDNYGYTF; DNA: TGCAGCGTTCCTCCACTAGATAACTATGGCTACACCTTC
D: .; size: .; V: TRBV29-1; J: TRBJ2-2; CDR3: CSVAVADTGELFF; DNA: TGCAGCGTTGCCGTAGCGGACACCGGGGAGCTGTTTTTT
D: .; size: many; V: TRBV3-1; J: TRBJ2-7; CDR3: CASSSGTGLYEQYF; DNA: TGTGCCAGCAGCTCCGGGACTGGCCTCTACGAGCAGTACTTC
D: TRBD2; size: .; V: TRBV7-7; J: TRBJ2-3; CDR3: CASSFGVFGREMTDTQYF; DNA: TGTGCTAGCAGCTTCGGAGTGTTTGGGCGGGAGATGACAGATACGCAGTATTTT
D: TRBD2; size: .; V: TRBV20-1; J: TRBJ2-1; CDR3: CSASGSSGRPNEQFF; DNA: TGCAGTGCTAGCGGCTCTAGCGGGAGGCCAAATGAGCAGTTCTTC
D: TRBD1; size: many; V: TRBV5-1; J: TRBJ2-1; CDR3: CASSSTGGGYYNEQFF; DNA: TGCGCCAGCAGCTCGACAGGGGGAGGCTATTACAATGAGCAGTTCTTC
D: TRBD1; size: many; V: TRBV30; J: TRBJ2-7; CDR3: CARLDRVTYEQYF; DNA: TGTGCCCGATTGGACAGGGTAACATACGAGCAGTACTTC
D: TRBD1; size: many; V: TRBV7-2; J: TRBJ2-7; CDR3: CASSPQTGQGEQYF; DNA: TGTGCCAGCAGCCCCCAGACAGGGCAGGGGGAGCAGTACTTC
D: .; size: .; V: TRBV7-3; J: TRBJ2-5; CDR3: CASSPAGVAYETQYF; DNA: TGTGCCAGCAGCCCCGCCGGGGTTGCGTATGAGACCCAGTACTTC
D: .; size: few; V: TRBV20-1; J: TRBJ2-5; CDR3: CSANADISQETQYF; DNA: TGCAGTGCTAACGCTGACATATCTCAAGAGACCCAGTACTTC
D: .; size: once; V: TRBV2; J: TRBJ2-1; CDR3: CASRVGRGTYNEQFF; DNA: TGTGCCAGCAGGGTGGGGCGGGGAACCTACAATGAGCAGTTCTTC
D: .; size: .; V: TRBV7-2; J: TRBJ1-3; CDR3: CASSRDRYSGNTIYF; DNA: TGTGCCAGCAGCCGGGACCGATACTCTGGAAACACCATATATTTT